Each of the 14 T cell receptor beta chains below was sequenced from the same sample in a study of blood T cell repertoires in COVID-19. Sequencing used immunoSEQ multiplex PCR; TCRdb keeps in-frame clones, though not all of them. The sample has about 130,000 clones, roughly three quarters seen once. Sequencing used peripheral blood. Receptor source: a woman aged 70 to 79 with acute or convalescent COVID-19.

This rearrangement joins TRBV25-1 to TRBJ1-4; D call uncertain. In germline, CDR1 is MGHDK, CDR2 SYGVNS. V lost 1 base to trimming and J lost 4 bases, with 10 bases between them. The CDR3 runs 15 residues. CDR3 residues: CASSESSGFNEKLFF. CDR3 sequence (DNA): TGTGCCAGCAGTGAATCGTCCGGTTTTAATGAAAAACTGTTTTTT.

The DNA for the CDR3 is TGTGCCAGCAGGGCCGGGACAGGGGGCCCCGGGGAGCTGTTTTTT. Protein sequence: CASRAGTGGPGELFF. The chain combines TRBV6-4 with TRBJ2-2; TRBD1 agrees at 12 bases. This CDR3 is 15 amino acids long. Per germline, CDR1 MRHNA and CDR2 SNTAGT. V shed 6 bases and J 6 bases; nucleotides not matched to a gene: 5.

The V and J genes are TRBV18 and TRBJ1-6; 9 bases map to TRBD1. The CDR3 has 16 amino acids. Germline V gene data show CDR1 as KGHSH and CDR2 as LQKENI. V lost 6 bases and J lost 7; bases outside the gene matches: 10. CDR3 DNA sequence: TGTGCCAGCTCGCCTAACCCCGGGACAGGGAATTCACCCCTCCACTTT. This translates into CASSPNPGTGNSPLHF.

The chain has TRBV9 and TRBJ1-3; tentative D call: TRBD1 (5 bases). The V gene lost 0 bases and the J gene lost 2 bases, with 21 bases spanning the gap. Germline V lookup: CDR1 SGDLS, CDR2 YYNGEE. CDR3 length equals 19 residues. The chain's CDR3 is CASSVEGGVAGLTGNTIYF. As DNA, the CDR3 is TGTGCCAGCAGCGTAGAAGGAGGGGTCGCGGGACTAACTGGAAACACCATATATTTT. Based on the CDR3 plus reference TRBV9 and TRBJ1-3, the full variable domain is DSGVTQTPKHLITATGQRVTLRCSPRSGDLSVYWYQQSLDQGLQFLIQYYNGEERAKGNILERFSAQQFPDLHSELNLSSLELGDSALYFCASSVEGGVAGLTGNTIYFGEGSWLTVV.

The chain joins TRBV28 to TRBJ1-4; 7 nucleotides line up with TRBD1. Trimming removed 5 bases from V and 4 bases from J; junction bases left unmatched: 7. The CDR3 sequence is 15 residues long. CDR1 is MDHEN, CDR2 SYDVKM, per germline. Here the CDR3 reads CASSTGQVINEKLFF. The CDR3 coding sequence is TGTGCCAGCAGTACTGGACAGGTGATTAATGAAAAACTGTTTTTT. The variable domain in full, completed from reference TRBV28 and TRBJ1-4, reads DVKVTQSSRYLVKRTGEKVFLECVQDMDHENMFWYRQDPGLGLRLIYFSYDVKMKEKGDIPEGYSVSREKKERFSLILESASTNQTSMYLCASSTGQVINEKLFFGSGTQLSVL.

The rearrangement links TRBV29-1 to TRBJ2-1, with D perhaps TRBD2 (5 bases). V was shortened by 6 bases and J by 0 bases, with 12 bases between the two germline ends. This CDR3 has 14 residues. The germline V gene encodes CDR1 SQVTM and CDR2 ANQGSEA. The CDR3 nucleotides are TGCAGCGTGCCGAGCGGCAGCTCCTACAATGAGCAGTTCTTC. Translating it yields CSVPSGSSYNEQFF.

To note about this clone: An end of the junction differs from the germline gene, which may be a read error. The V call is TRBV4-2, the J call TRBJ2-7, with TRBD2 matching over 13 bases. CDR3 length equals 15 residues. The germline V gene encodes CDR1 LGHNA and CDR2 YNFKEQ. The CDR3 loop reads CASSQERGTSGEVRF. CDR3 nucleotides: TGTGCCAGCAGCCAAGAGCGGGGGACTAGCGGGGAAGTTCGCTTC.

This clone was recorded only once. CDR3 residues: CASTTGQGLKETQYF. In DNA, the CDR3 is TGTGCCAGCACCACGGGACAGGGGCTAAAAGAGACCCAGTACTTC. The rearrangement links TRBV6-5 to TRBJ2-5, with 10 bases aligning to TRBD1. CDR3 length: 15 residues. The germline gives CDR1 MNHEY, CDR2 SVGAGI. V trimming: 7 bases; J trimming: 3 bases; junction bases outside the gene matches: 8.

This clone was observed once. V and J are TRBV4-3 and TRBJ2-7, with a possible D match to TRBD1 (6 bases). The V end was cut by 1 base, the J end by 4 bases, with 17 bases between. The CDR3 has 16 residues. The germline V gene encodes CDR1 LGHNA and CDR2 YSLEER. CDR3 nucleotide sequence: TGCGCCAGCAGCCAAGCAGTACAGGGTCAAGGGTACGAGCAGTACTTC. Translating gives CASSQAVQGQGYEQYF.

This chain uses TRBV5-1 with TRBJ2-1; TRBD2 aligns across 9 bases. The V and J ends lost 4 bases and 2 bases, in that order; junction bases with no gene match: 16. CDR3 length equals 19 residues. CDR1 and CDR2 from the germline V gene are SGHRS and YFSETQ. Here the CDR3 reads CASSPGLRLAETTYNEQFF. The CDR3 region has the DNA TGCGCCAGCAGCCCTGGCCTCCGACTAGCGGAGACCACCTACAATGAGCAGTTCTTC.

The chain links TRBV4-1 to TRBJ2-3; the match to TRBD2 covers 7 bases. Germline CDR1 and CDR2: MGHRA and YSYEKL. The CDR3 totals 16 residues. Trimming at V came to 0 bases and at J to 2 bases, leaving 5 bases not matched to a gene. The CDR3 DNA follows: TGCGCCAGCAGCCAAGAGGCGCTAGCGGACACAGATACGCAGTATTTT. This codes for CASSQEALADTDTQYF.

The CDR3 protein is CASSPRSAGDTQYF. For the CDR3, the DNA is TGTGCCAGCTCACCACGAAGCGCGGGAGATACGCAGTATTTT. The chain employs TRBV18 and TRBJ2-3; possibly TRBD2 for D (5 bases). CDR3 size: 14 residues. CDR1 and CDR2 from the germline V gene are KGHSH and LQKENI. The V end was cut by 1 base, the J end by 5 bases, with 10 bases between.

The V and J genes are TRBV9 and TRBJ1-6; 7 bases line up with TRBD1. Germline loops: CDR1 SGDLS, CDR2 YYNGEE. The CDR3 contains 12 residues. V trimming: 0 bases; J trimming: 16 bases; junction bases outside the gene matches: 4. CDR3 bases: TGTGCCAGCAGCGTAGCGGGACAGCAGCTCCACTTT. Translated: CASSVAGQQLHF.

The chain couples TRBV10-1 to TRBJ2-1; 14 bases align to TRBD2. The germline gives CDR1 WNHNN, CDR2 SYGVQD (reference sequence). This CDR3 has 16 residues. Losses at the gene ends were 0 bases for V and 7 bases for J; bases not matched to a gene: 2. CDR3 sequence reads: CASSESRLAGGNEQFF. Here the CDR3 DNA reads TGCGCCAGCAGTGAGTCGAGACTAGCGGGGGGGAATGAGCAGTTCTTC.